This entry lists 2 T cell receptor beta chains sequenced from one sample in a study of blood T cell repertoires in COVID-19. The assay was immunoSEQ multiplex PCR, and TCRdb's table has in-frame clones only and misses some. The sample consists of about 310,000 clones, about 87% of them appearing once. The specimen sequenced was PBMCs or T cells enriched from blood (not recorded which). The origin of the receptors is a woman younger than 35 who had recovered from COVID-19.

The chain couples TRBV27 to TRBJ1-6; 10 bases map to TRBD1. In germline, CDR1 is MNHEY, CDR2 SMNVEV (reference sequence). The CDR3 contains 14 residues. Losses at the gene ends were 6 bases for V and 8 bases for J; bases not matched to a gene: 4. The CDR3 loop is CASRTTGGDSPLHF. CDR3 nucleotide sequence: TGTGCCAGCAGAACGACAGGGGGCGATTCACCCCTCCACTTT.

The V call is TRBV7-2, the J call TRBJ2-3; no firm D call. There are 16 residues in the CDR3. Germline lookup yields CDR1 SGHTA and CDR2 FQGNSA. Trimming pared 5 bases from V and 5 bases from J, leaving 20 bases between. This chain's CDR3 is CASSLISGRGGDTQYF. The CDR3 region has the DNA TGTGCCAGCAGCCTCATATCTGGCCGTGGCGGAGATACGCAGTATTTT. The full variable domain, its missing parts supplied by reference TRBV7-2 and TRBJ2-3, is GAGVSQSPSNKVTEKGKDVELRCDPISGHTALYWYRQSLGQGLEFLIYFQGNSAPDKSGLPSDRFSAERTGGSVSTLTIQRTQQEDSAVYLCASSLISGRGGDTQYFGPGTRLTVL.